This section outlines one T cell receptor (beta chain) sequence together with its context. Study processing details: Reference gene primer amplification gave estimated nucleated cell counts. Clones were read by immunoSEQ multiplex PCR, and TCRdb kept only the in-frame ones, dropping some. For V, J and clone size, that table is used; D and trimming come from the DNA. The repertoire holds about 55,000 clones, 88% seen once, with approximately 8% in the top ten. The entry originates in a study of blood T cell repertoires in COVID-19. Looking at the study overall: Italy, Spain and the United States were the sources of the convalescent and acute COVID-19 samples. Sources were T cells, B-cell-depleted T cells, or PBMCs; the material itself was cDNA or gDNA.

The CDR3 extends over 10 amino acids. Germline CDR1 WSHSY, CDR2 SAAADI. Trimming cost V 9 bases and J 5 bases, with 7 bases left between them. The receptor was isolated from a man in his sixties with active COVID-19. The chain has TRBV10-2 and TRBJ2-5; TRBD2 is a possible D gene (6 bases). Sequencing was performed on peripheral blood. CDR3 nucleotides: TGCGCCAGTGGGGGGGAGACCCAGTACTTC. Amino acids: CASGGETQYF.